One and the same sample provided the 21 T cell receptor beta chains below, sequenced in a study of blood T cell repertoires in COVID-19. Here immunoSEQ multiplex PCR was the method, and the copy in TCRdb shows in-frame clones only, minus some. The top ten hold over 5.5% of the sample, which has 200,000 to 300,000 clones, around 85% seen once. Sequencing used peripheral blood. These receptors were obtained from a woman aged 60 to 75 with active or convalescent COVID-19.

The CDR3 DNA is TGTGCCAGCAGCCTAAAGGCAGGCTTCACAGATACGCAGTATTTT. It encodes CASSLKAGFTDTQYF. This chain uses TRBV5-4 with TRBJ2-3; D unresolved. V was cut by 4 bases and J by 2 bases, with 14 bases left in between. CDR3 length: 15 amino acids. Germline V gene sequence: CDR1 SGHNT, CDR2 YYREEE (reference sequence).

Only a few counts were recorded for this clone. The CDR3 DNA follows: TGTGCCAGCAGCCTTAGCGGGGGAGCCTACAATGAGCAGTTCTTC. Protein product: CASSLSGGAYNEQFF. The chain employs TRBV11-2 and TRBJ2-1; 9 nucleotides match TRBD2. The CDR3 loop spans 15 amino acids. The germline gives CDR1 SGHAT, CDR2 FQNNGV. V shed 5 bases, J shed 2 bases, and the junction held 4 bases outside the gene matches.

This CDR3 is CASRVTGAHQPQHF. In nucleotides, the CDR3 is TGTGCCAGCAGAGTGACAGGGGCCCACCAGCCCCAGCATTTT. The chain recombines TRBV28 with TRBJ1-5; TRBD1 matches 8 bases. The CDR3 has 14 amino acids. Germline assignment: CDR1 MDHEN and CDR2 SYDVKM. V shed 6 bases and J 7 bases; nucleotides not matched to a gene: 8. Based on the CDR3 plus reference TRBV28 and TRBJ1-5, the full variable domain is DVKVTQSSRYLVKRTGEKVFLECVQDMDHENMFWYRQDPGLGLRLIYFSYDVKMKEKGDIPEGYSVSREKKERFSLILESASTNQTSMYLCASRVTGAHQPQHFGDGTRLSIL.

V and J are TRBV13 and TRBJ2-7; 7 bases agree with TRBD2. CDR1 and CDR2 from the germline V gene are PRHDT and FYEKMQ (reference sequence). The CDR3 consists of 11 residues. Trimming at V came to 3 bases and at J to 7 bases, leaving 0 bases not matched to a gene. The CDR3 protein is CASSFGGEQYV. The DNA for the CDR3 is TGTGCCAGCAGCTTCGGGGGGGAGCAGTACGTC.

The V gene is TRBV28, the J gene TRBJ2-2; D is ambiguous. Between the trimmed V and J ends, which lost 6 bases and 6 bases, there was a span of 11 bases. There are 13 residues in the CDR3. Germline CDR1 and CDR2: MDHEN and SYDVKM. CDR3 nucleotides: TGTGCCAGCAGAATGTCGGAGCCCGGGGAGCTGTTTTTT. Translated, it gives CASRMSEPGELFF.

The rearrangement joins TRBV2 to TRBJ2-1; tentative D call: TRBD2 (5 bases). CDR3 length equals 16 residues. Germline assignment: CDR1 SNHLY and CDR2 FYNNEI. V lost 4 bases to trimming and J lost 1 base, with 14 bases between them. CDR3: CASSAAGAGSYNEQFF. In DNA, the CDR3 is TGTGCCAGCAGTGCGGCGGGTGCGGGTTCCTACAATGAGCAGTTCTTC.

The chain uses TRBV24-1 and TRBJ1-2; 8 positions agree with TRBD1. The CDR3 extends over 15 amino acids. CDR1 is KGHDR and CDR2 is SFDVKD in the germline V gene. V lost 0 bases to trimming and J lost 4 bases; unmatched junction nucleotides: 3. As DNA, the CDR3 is TGTGCCACCAGTGATTTGTCAGGGGGCGTCTATGGCTACACCTTC. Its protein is CATSDLSGGVYGYTF.

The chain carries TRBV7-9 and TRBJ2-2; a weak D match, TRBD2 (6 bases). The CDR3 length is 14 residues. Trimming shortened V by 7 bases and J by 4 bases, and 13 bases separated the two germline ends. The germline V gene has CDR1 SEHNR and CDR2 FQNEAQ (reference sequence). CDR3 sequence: CASKQAGGTGELFF. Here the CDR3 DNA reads TGTGCCAGCAAACAAGCGGGTGGCACCGGGGAGCTGTTTTTT.

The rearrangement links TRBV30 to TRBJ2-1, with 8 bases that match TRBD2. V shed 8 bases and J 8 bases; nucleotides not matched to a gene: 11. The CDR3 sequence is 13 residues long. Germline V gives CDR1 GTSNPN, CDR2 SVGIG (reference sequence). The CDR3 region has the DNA TGTGCCCAATCTAGCGGGCCCACGGATGAGCAGTTCTTC. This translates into CAQSSGPTDEQFF.

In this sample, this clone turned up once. The DNA for the CDR3 is TGTGCCAGCAGCTACGCCAGCGGGTCCCAAGTCGGGACCCAGTACTTC. It is translated as CASSYASGSQVGTQYF. J is TRBJ2-5 and V is TRBV7-8, with D maybe TRBD2 (6 bases). Trimming left V 4 bases short and J 7 bases short, with 22 bases between. Germline assignment: CDR1 SGHVS and CDR2 FQNEAQ. The CDR3 spans 16 residues.

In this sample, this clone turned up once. CDR3 sequence: CASSRQPGLAGLDEQFF. The CDR3 nucleotides are TGTGCCAGCAGTCGTCAACCGGGACTAGCGGGATTGGATGAGCAGTTCTTC. The V and J genes are TRBV6-2 or TRBV6-3 and TRBJ2-1; 13 positions match TRBD2. Germline-derived CDR1 and CDR2 are MNHEY and SVGEGT. The CDR3 consists of 17 residues. With 5 bases clipped from V and 8 bases from J, the junction kept 12 bases outside the gene matches.

The CDR3 DNA follows: TGTGCCAGTCGGGGACAGGGAGACTATGGCTACACCTTC. Translation: CASRGQGDYGYTF. This rearrangement joins TRBV19 to TRBJ1-2; TRBD1 aligns across 9 bases. Germline assignment: CDR1 LNHDA and CDR2 SQIVND (reference sequence). The CDR3 loop spans 13 amino acids. J gave up 3 bases and V 8 bases, and 4 bases lay outside the gene matches.

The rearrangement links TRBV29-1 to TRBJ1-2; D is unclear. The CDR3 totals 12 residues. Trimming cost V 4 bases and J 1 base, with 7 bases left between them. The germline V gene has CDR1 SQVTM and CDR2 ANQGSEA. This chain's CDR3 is CSVAEDNYGYTF. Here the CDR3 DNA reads TGCAGCGTTGCGGAGGATAACTATGGCTACACCTTC.

CDR3 amino acids: CASSGQGFDTQYF. The CDR3, as DNA: TGTGCCAGCAGTGGACAGGGATTTGATACGCAGTATTTT. V gene TRBV12-3 or TRBV12-4 combines with J gene TRBJ2-3; 8 positions agree with TRBD1. CDR3 length: 13 amino acids. Trimming took 5 bases from V and 6 from J; bases not matched to a gene: 4.

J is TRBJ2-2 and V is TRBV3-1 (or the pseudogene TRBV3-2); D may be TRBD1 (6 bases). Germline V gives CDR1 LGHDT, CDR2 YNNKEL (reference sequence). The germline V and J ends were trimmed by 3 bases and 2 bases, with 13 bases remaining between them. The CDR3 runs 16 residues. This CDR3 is CASSQGAQGNTGELFF. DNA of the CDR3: TGTGCCAGCAGCCAGGGAGCACAGGGAAACACCGGGGAGCTGTTTTTT.

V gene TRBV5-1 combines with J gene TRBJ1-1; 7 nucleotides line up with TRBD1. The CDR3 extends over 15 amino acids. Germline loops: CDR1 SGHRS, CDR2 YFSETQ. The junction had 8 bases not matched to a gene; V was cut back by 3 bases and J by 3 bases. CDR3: CASSYRGLGDTEAFF. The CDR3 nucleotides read TGCGCCAGCAGCTACAGGGGTCTAGGGGACACTGAAGCTTTCTTT.

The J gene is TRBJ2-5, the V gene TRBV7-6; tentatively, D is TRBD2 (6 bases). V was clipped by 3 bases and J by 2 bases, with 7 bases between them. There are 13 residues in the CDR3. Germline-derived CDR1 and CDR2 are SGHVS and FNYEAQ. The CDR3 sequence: CASSFGGQETQYF. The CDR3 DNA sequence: TGTGCCAGCAGCTTCGGGGGTCAAGAGACCCAGTACTTC.

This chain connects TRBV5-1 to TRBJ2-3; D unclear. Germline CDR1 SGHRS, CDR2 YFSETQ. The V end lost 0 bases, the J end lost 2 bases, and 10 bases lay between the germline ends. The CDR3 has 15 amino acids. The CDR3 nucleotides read TGCGCCAGCAGCTTGGTCCCGAGCTCCACAGATACGCAGTATTTT. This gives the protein CASSLVPSSTDTQYF.

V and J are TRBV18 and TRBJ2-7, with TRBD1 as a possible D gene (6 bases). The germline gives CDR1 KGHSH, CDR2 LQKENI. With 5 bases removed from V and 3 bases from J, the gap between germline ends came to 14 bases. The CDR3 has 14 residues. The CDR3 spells CASSVNGDNYEQYF. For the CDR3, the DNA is TGTGCCAGCTCAGTGAACGGGGACAACTACGAGCAGTACTTC.

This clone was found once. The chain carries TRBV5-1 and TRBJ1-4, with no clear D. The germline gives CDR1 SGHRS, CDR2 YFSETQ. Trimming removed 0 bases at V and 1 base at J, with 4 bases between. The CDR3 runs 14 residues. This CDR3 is CASSLGQTNEKLFF. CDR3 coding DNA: TGCGCCAGCAGCTTGGGACAAACTAATGAAAAACTGTTTTTT. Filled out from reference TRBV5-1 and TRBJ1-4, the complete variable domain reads KAGVTQTPRYLIKTRGQQVTLSCSPISGHRSVSWYQQTPGQGLQFLFEYFSETQRNKGNFPGRFSGRQFSNSRSEMNVSTLELGDSALYLCASSLGQTNEKLFFGSGTQLSVL.

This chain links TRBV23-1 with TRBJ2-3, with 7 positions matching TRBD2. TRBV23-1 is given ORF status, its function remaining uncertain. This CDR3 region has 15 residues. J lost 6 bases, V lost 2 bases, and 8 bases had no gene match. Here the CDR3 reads CASSQRLAPRDTQYF. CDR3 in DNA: TGCGCCAGCAGTCAACGACTAGCTCCGCGGGATACGCAGTATTTT.